This T cell receptor (beta chain) appears in the sequencing data of a study of CD8 T cells in Susac syndrome. Trimming took 2 bases from V and 5 from J, leaving 8 bases between them. The CDR3 is 13 residues long. Looked up from germline, CDR1 is SGHDT and CDR2 is YYEEEE. Reverse transcription of roughly 0.45 to 1 ug RNA was carried out with random hexamers. TCRdb reprocessed the immunoSEQ multiplex PCR reads with MiXCR, giving one entry per CDR3 protein. The sample holds about 22,000 distinct CDR3 sequences, around 92% seen once. J is TRBJ1-5 and V is TRBV5-6; perhaps TRBD1 as D (5 bases). The sample consisted of CD8+ T cells from PBMCs. The source of this sequence is a human donor in good health. CDR3 sequence (DNA): TGTGCCAGCAGCTTCGGGGGGGATCAGCCCCAGCATTTT. This codes for CASSFGGDQPQHF. Full variable domain (rest looked up from reference TRBV5-6 and TRBJ1-5): DAGVTQSPTHLIKTRGQQVTLRCSPKSGHDTVSWYQQALGQGPQFIFQYYEEEERQRGNFPDRFSGHQFPNYSSELNVNALLLGDSALYLCASSFGGDQPQHFGDGTRLSIL.